In its sample, the clone carrying this T cell receptor (beta chain) was seen a few times. The antigen remains unidentified. V lost 3 bases and J lost 7; bases outside the gene matches: 7. The germline CDR1 and CDR2 sequences are DFQATT and SNEGSKA (reference sequence). The CDR3 loop spans 15 amino acids. TCRdb analysed the reads with MiXCR anew, one entry per CDR3 protein. The sample has around 260,000 distinct CDR3 sequences, about 23% seen once; the top ten hold approximately 14%. The data derive from a study of T cell repertoires in cytomegalovirus infection. About the research overall: Public TCR beta signatures were indicative of both CMV infection and a matching HLA type.

Findings of the study overall: Accumulated public TCR beta family frequency recognized individuals carrying CMV together with the relevant HLA. The ex vivo response was dominated by HLA-C-restricted CMV-specific TCR beta clonotypes.

The V and J genes are TRBV20-1 and TRBJ1-6; 9 bases match TRBD1. This TCR was recovered from a human donor in good health (CMV status not recorded). Some clones in this sample may be carry-over from other donors' samples. The sequencing sample was made of PBMCs. The CDR3 sequence: CSASPRTGENSPLHF. The CDR3 nucleotides are TGCAGTGCTAGCCCCCGGACAGGGGAGAATTCACCCCTCCACTTT.